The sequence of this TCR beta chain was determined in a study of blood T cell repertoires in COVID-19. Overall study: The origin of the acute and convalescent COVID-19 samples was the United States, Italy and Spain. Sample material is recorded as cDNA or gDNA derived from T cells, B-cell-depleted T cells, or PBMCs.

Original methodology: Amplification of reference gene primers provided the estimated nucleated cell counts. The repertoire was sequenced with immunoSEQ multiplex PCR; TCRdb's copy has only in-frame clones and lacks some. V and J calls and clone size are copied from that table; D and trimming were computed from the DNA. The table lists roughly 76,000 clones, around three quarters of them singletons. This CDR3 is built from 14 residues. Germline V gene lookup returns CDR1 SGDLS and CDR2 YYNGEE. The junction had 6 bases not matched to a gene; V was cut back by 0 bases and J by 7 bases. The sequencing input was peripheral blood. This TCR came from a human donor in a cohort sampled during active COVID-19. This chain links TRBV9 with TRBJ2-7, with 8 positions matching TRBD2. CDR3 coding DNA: TGTGCCAGCAGCGTAGACCCGGGAGGGCGGGAGCAGTACTTC. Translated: CASSVDPGGREQYF.